This TCR beta chain was sequenced for a study of cytomegalovirus exposure and HLA in healthy donors. Study-level findings and limits: Analyses of presence and absence presupposed an approximately uniform sequencing depth across donors.

The primer mix had 60 Vbeta and 13 Jbeta primers. The method was immunoSEQ multiplex PCR; TCRdb's version includes in-frame clones alone and lacks a portion of them. This sample contains 100,000 to 150,000 clones. Turning to this clone: Its cognate antigen is unknown.

The germline V gene encodes CDR1 SGHTA and CDR2 FQGTGA. The ends lost 1 base at V and 10 bases at J; junction bases unmatched: 19. The length of the CDR3 is 18 residues. The TCR was taken from a woman aged 40-49 years in good health and CMV-seropositive. The chain joins TRBV7-3 to TRBJ2-1, with TRBD2 matching 7 bases. Sequencing used PBMCs. The CDR3: CASSLKAADSGWPKEQFF. The DNA of the CDR3 is TGTGCCAGCAGCTTAAAAGCCGCGGATAGCGGGTGGCCCAAGGAGCAGTTCTTC.